This passage covers 14 T cell receptor beta chains from one sample sequenced in a study of T cell repertoires in cytomegalovirus infection. In TCRdb, the reads were re-called with MiXCR into one record per CDR3 protein. The sample carries about 57,000 distinct CDR3 sequences, roughly a fifth recorded once. For these TCRs, the target antigens are not known. The specimen comprised CD8+ T cells from cultured PBMCs, sampled from culture after CMV antigen stimulation. The receptors originated from a human donor in good health (CMV status not recorded). Some clones in this sample may be carry-over from other donors' samples.

This rearrangement joins TRBV20-1 to TRBJ1-2, with a weak D call TRBD1 (6 bases). The V gene lost 0 bases and the J gene lost 4 bases, with 15 bases spanning the gap. The CDR3 sequence is 15 residues long. Germline V gives CDR1 DFQATT, CDR2 SNEGSKA (reference sequence). The chain's CDR3 is CSARDGRGRSYGYTF. CDR3 DNA: TGCAGTGCTAGAGATGGCAGGGGCAGATCCTATGGCTACACCTTC.

This rearrangement joins TRBV20-1 to TRBJ1-1; D not certain. This CDR3 contains 11 residues. The germline V gene encodes CDR1 DFQATT and CDR2 SNEGSKA (reference sequence). The CDR3 nucleotides are TGCTTCTATCGGCGGAACACTGAAGCTTTCTTT. This encodes CFYRRNTEAFF.

V usage is TRBV5-8 and J usage is TRBJ1-2; D is perhaps TRBD1 (5 bases). Germline lookup yields CDR1 SGHTS and CDR2 YDEGEE. This CDR3 region has 15 residues. Trimming removed 0 bases from V and 2 bases from J, with 11 bases in between. The CDR3 DNA follows: TGTGCCAGCAGCTTGGACGCAGGGATCAACTATGGCTACACCTTC. Translated, it gives CASSLDAGINYGYTF.

With regard to this clonotype: The junction departs from germline at one end; a sequencing error may be responsible. This rearrangement joins TRBV5-6 to TRBJ2-5, with a tentative D call TRBD2 (6 bases). Germline lookup yields CDR1 SGHDT and CDR2 YYEEEE. The CDR3 extends over 13 amino acids. The DNA of the CDR3 is TGTGCCAGCAGCCCCCCGGGGGAAGAGAGCCAGTACTTC. It yields the protein CASSPPGEESQYF.

The chain has TRBV7-6 and TRBJ1-6; D perhaps matches TRBD1 (5 bases). Deletions cut 1 base from V and 10 bases from J, with 14 bases between. The CDR3 is made up of 15 amino acids. From germline, CDR1 is SGHVS and CDR2 FNYEAQ. The CDR3 DNA is TGTGCCAGCAGCTTAGTAGGCCAGGGAGACTCACCCCTCCACTTT. Encoded protein: CASSLVGQGDSPLHF.

This clonotype appeared a few times. This rearrangement joins TRBV2 to TRBJ1-1, with a possible D match to TRBD1 (5 bases). This CDR3 is built from 13 residues. The ends were cut back, 7 bases at V and 0 bases at J, with 9 bases in the middle. In germline, CDR1 is SNHLY, CDR2 FYNNEI. This chain's CDR3 is CASTTTVNTEAFF. The CDR3 DNA reads TGTGCCAGCACTACGACAGTGAACACTGAAGCTTTCTTT.

This clonotype has only one observation. The J gene is TRBJ1-2, the V gene TRBV11-2, with 8 bases that match TRBD1. Trimming took 2 bases from V and 4 from J; bases not matched to a gene: 6. Germline CDR1 SGHAT, CDR2 FQNNGV. This CDR3 comprises 15 residues. The DNA of the CDR3 is TGTGCCAGCAGCTTAACAGGGGGAGGGCCCTATGGCTACACCTTC. Amino acids: CASSLTGGGPYGYTF.

This clonotype was counted only a few times. V gene TRBV7-9 combines with J gene TRBJ1-4, with TRBD1 matching 7 bases. V lost 5 bases and J lost 0; bases outside the gene matches: 6. Germline V CDR1 and CDR2: SEHNR, FQNEAQ (reference sequence). The CDR3 length is 16 residues. The CDR3 DNA is TGTGCCAGCAGCATCCGGGACAGAACAACTAATGAAAAACTGTTTTTT. Translated: CASSIRDRTTNEKLFF.

The V and J genes are TRBV7-9 and TRBJ2-2, with 10 bases lining up with TRBD2. The CDR3 consists of 17 residues. Germline V gene lookup returns CDR1 SEHNR and CDR2 FQNEAQ (reference sequence). V lost 5 bases and J lost 6; bases outside the gene matches: 12. The CDR3, as DNA: TGTGCCAGCAGCCCCAAGGGACTAGCGCATATGGCCGGGGAGCTGTTTTTT. Translation gives CASSPKGLAHMAGELFF.

Here the CDR3 reads CATTDQGGEKLFF. The CDR3 DNA is TGTGCCACTACCGATCAGGGGGGCGAAAAACTGTTTTTT. The rearrangement joins TRBV6-1 to TRBJ1-4, with 7 bases that match TRBD1. The CDR3 covers 13 residues. With 10 bases clipped from V and 8 bases from J, the junction kept 10 bases outside the gene matches. Germline V gene lookup returns CDR1 MNHNS and CDR2 SASEGT.

This clonotype was found once. The chain recombines TRBV12-3 or TRBV12-4 with TRBJ2-7; D is unresolved. Deletions cut 6 bases from V and 6 bases from J, with 12 bases between. The CDR3 is 12 residues long. CDR3 residues: CASRPDEAEQYF. The CDR3 DNA reads TGTGCCAGCAGACCCGACGAGGCCGAGCAGTACTTC.

The rearrangement links TRBV7-9 to TRBJ2-2; possibly TRBD2 for D (5 bases). Germline V lookup: CDR1 SEHNR, CDR2 FQNEAQ (reference sequence). Trimming took off 5 bases at V and 2 bases at J, with 15 bases between the two ends. CDR3 length equals 16 residues. The CDR3 nucleotides are TGTGCCAGCAGCCCGTTTTACGGGAAAAACACCGGGGAGCTGTTTTTT. It yields the protein CASSPFYGKNTGELFF.

In the case of this clonotype: The junction shows a germline mismatch at one end, possibly a read error. The chain uses TRBV6-1 and TRBJ1-1; D unresolved. Germline-derived CDR1 and CDR2 are MNHNS and SASEGT. CDR3 length: 13 amino acids. CDR3 sequence reads: CASSEMGGIPLSF. The DNA of the CDR3 is TGTGCCAGCAGTGAAATGGGAGGGATTCCCTTGTCCTTT.

The V call is TRBV12-5, the J call TRBJ2-1, with D hard to call. The V end lost 1 base, the J end lost 9 bases, and 10 bases lay between the germline ends. This CDR3 has 13 amino acids. The germline gives CDR1 LGHNT, CDR2 FRNRAP. The DNA of the CDR3 is TGTGCTAGTGGTTTGGCGGGTGGGGTTGAGCAGTTCTTC. Translated: CASGLAGGVEQFF.